The rows below give T cell receptor beta chains drawn from one sample of a study of blood T cell repertoires in COVID-19. Only in-frame clones appear in the TCRdb table, and some are missing; sequencing was by immunoSEQ multiplex PCR. The sample has some 350,000 clones, roughly 89% seen once. The specimen was peripheral blood. The receptors here all came from a woman between 18 and 30 years old who had recovered from COVID-19. Each CDR3 is given with its conserved first and last residue. A D gene is named only where the DNA matches it firmly. The listing skips clone size in some rows; elsewhere it reads once, few, many or a size class.

clone size	J gene	D gene	V gene	CDR3 DNA	CDR3 protein
-	TRBJ2-5	-	TRBV7-6	TGTGCCAGCAGCTTAAATATTCGGCAGGGAGAGACCCAGTACTTC	CASSLNIRQGETQYF
-	TRBJ1-1	-	TRBV9	TGTGCCAGCAGCGTAGAGGGGTGGAACACTGAAGCTTTCTTT	CASSVEGWNTEAFF
-	TRBJ1-2	-	TRBV5-4	TGTGCCAGCAGCTTGGGGGGCGCTAACTATGGCTACACCTTC	CASSLGGANYGYTF
-	TRBJ2-5	-	TRBV27	TGTGCCAGCAGTTTATATGGGGGCCTAGCAGGAGAGACCCAGTACTTC	CASSLYGGLAGETQYF
-	TRBJ2-1	-	TRBV11-3	TGTGCCAGCAGCCGCGGGTATCCGGATGAGCAGTTCTTC	CASSRGYPDEQFF
-	TRBJ2-6	TRBD1	TRBV27	TGTGCCAGCAGGGGTAGGGTCCGAACGGGACAGTTTGTCTCTGGGGCCAACGTCCTGACTTTC	CASRGRVRTGQFVSGANVLTF
-	TRBJ1-2	TRBD1	TRBV5-4	TGTGCCAGCAGCTCCATCAAAGACAGGGCTGCCTATGGCTACACCTTC	CASSSIKDRAAYGYTF
-	TRBJ1-6	-	TRBV19	TGTGCCAGTAGTCCGGACAGAGACCTCTATAATTCACCCCTCCACTTT	CASSPDRDLYNSPLHF
-	TRBJ2-1	TRBD2	TRBV13	TGTGCCAGCAGCTTAGTTGGTAGCGGGAGAAAAAATGAGCAGTTCTTC	CASSLVGSGRKNEQFF
-	TRBJ1-1	-	TRBV6-5	TGTGCCAGCAGTTACCGAGTCCCGGGGATTGAAGCTTTCTTT	CASSYRVPGIEAFF
-	TRBJ1-1	-	TRBV5-1	TGCGCCAGCAGCTTGGAAGCGGGTAACGCTGAAGCTTTCTTT	CASSLEAGNAEAFF
-	TRBJ1-2	TRBD1	TRBV27	TGTGCCAGCAGGGACAGGGGCCCGGACTATGGCTACACCTTC	CASRDRGPDYGYTF
once	TRBJ1-2	-	TRBV5-6	TGTGCCAGCAGCTTGGCACTCGGGGGCTACACCTTC	CASSLALGGYTF
-	TRBJ1-2	TRBD1	TRBV27	TGTGCCAGCAGTCGGACAGGGAACTATGGCTACACCTTC	CASSRTGNYGYTF
-	TRBJ2-5	-	TRBV7-2	TGTGCCAGCAGCGTGAGATTCGTCCCTAGCAGAGAGACCCAGTACTTC	CASSVRFVPSRETQYF
-	TRBJ2-3	TRBD2	TRBV27	TGTGCCAGCAGTCCCATAGGGGAGACGGGAGGTACGCAGTATTTT	CASSPIGETGGTQYF
-	TRBJ1-1	-	TRBV11-3	TGTGCCAGCAGCTTAGTGTTCGGGGAGTCGGACACTGAAGCTTTCTTT	CASSLVFGESDTEAFF
-	TRBJ2-1	-	TRBV19	TGTGCCAGTAGTATAGATCGTCGCGGGGGCCCCTACAATGAGCAGTTCTTC	CASSIDRRGGPYNEQFF
-	TRBJ2-2	-	TRBV5-6	TGTGCCAGCAGCTTGGACGGCCCCTCGGGCACCGGGGAGCTGTTTTTT	CASSLDGPSGTGELFF
-	TRBJ2-2	TRBD2	TRBV19	TGTGCCAGTAGCCGGACTAGCTCCGGCCCCGGGGAGCTGTTTTTT	CASSRTSSGPGELFF
-	TRBJ2-5	-	TRBV7-2	TGTGCCAGCAGCTCTAGAGTCCAAGAGACCCAGTACTTC	CASSSRVQETQYF
-	TRBJ2-2	TRBD1	TRBV25-1	TGTGCCAGCAGTGAATACGGGGACAGAAACACCGGGGAGCTGTTTTTT	CASSEYGDRNTGELFF
once	TRBJ1-5	TRBD1	TRBV7-8	TGTGCCAGCAGCGAAAGGGACAGCGCGTATAGCTATCAGCCCCAGCATTTT	CASSERDSAYSYQPQHF
-	TRBJ1-1	TRBD1	TRBV4-1	TGCGCCAGCAGCCGGCGGGACAGGGGCCCCACTGAAGCTTTCTTT	CASSRRDRGPTEAFF
-	TRBJ1-1	-	TRBV25-1	TGTGCCAGCAGTGGTCCGCGGCGCACTGAAGCTTTCTTT	CASSGPRRTEAFF
-	TRBJ1-1	-	TRBV29-1	TGCAGCGTTGTTTGGACACTAAACACTGAAGCTTTCTTT	CSVVWTLNTEAFF
-	TRBJ1-6	TRBD1	TRBV7-9	TGTGCCAGCAGCTTTTGGACAGGGGGCTCAAATTCACCCCTCCACTTT	CASSFWTGGSNSPLHF
-	TRBJ2-5	TRBD2	TRBV7-7	TGTGCCACCAGAGAGCGGGGCCAAGAGACCCAGTACTTC	CATRERGQETQYF
-	TRBJ2-3	TRBD1	TRBV6-5	TGTGCCAGCAGCACCGACAGGGGCACAGATACGCAGTATTTT	CASSTDRGTDTQYF
-	TRBJ1-4	TRBD1	TRBV5-8	TGTGCCAGCAGCTTTGGGACAGGGGGTGAAAAACTGTTTTTT	CASSFGTGGEKLFF
-	TRBJ1-1	-	TRBV25-1	TGTGCCAGCAATCCGGTGGGGGGTGAAGCTTTCTTT	CASNPVGGEAFF
-	TRBJ2-1	TRBD2	TRBV7-2	TGTGCCAGCAGCTTAGAGAGGGCGGCGGGAGTCGGTGAGCAGTTCTTC	CASSLERAAGVGEQFF
-	TRBJ2-2	-	TRBV10-1	TGCGCCAGCAGTGAGATGGCGGGGACGGGCACCGGGGAGCTGTTTTTT	CASSEMAGTGTGELFF
once	TRBJ1-1	-	TRBV5-1	TGCGCCAGCAGCTTCCAACAGAACACTGAAGCTTTCTTT	CASSFQQNTEAFF
-	TRBJ2-2	TRBD2	TRBV11-2	TGTGCCAGCCTTAGCGGGTTAAGGGAGCTGTTTTTT	CASLSGLRELFF
-	TRBJ1-1	TRBD1	TRBV11-3	TGTGCCAGCAGTGGACAGGGGGGACCTGAAGCTTTCTTT	CASSGQGGPEAFF
-	TRBJ1-3	TRBD1	TRBV29-1	TGCAGCGTTGACAGGGGGCAAGGTGGAAACACCATATATTTT	CSVDRGQGGNTIYF